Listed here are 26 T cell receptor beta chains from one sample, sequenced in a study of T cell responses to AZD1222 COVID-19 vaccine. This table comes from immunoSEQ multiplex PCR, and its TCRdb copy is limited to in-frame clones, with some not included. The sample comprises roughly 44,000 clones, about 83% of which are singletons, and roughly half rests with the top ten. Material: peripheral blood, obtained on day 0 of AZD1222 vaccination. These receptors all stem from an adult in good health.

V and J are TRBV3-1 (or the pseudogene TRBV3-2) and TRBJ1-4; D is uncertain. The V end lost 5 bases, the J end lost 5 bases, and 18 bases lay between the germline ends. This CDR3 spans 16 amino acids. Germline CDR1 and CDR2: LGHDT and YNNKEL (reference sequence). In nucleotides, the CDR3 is TGTGCCAGCAGCACCCGCGAGTCCACCAGGAATGAAAAACTGTTTTTT. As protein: CASSTRESTRNEKLFF.

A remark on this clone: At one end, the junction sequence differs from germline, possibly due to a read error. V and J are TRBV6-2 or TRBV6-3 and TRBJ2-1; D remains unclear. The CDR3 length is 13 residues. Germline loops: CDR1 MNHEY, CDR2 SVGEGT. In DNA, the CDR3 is TGTGCCCGCAGTCCCTACTCCTACAATGAGCAGTTCTTC. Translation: CARSPYSYNEQFF.

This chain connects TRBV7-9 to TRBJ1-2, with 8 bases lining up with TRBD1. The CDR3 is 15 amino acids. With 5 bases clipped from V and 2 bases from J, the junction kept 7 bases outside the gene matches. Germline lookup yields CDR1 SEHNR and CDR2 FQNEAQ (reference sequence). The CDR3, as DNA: TGTGCCAGCAGCGCGCGACAGGGGTTAAACTATGGCTACACCTTC. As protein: CASSARQGLNYGYTF.

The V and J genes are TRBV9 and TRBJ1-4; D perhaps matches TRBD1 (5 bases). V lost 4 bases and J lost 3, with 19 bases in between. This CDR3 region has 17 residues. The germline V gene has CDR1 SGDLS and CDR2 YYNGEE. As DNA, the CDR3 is TGTGCCAGCAGCCCCCTCGAGGGGCAAGGAGCTAATGAAAAACTGTTTTTT. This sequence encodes CASSPLEGQGANEKLFF.

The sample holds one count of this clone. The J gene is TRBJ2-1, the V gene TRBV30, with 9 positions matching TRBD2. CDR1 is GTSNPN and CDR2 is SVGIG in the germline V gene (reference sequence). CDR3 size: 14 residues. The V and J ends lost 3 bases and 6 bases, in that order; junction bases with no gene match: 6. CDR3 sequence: CAWSLGTSSNEQFF. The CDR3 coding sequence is TGTGCCTGGAGCCTCGGGACTAGCTCCAATGAGCAGTTCTTC.

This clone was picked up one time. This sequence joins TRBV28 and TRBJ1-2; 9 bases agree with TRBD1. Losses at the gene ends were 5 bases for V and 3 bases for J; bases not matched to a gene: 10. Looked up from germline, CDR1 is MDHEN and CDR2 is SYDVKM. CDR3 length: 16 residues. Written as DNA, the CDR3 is TGTGCCAGCAGTCAAGGGGGACAGGGCGGCGACTATGGCTACACCTTC. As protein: CASSQGGQGGDYGYTF.

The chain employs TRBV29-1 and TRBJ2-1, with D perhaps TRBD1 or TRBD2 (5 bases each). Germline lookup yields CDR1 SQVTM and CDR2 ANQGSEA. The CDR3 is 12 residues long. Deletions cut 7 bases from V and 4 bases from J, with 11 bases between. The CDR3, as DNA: TGCAGCGGGGGGACCCCATACAATGAGCAGTTCTTC. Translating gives CSGGTPYNEQFF.

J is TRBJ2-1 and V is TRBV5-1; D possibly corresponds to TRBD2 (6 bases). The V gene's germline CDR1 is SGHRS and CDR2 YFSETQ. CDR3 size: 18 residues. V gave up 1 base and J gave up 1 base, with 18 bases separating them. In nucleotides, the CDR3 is TGCGCCAGCAGCTTGCTCAAAACCGGGACTCCTTCCTACAATGAGCAGTTCTTC. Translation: CASSLLKTGTPSYNEQFF.

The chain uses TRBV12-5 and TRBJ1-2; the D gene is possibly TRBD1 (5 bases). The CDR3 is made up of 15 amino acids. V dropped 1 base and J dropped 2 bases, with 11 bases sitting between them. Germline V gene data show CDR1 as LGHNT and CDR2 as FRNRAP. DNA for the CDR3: TGTGCTAGTGGTTTGGGGGACGGGAGAAACTATGGCTACACCTTC. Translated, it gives CASGLGDGRNYGYTF. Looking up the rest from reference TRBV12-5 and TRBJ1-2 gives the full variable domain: DARVTQTPRHKVTEMGQEVTMRCQPILGHNTVFWYRQTMMQGLELLAYFRNRAPLDDSGMPKDRFSAEMPDATLATLKIQPSEPRDSAVYFCASGLGDGRNYGYTFGSGTRLTVV.

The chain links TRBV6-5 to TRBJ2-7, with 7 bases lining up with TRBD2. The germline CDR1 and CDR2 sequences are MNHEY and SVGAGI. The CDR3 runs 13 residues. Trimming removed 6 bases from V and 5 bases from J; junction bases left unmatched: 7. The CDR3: CASRGGGVHEQYF. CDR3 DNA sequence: TGTGCCAGCAGGGGGGGAGGGGTCCACGAGCAGTACTTC.

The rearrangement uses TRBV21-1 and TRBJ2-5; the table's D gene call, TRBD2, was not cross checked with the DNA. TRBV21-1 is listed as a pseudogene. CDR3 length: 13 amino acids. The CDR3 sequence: CASSKVSKETQYF. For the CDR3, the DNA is TGTGCCAGCAGCAAAGTTTCTAAAGAGACCCAGTACTTC.

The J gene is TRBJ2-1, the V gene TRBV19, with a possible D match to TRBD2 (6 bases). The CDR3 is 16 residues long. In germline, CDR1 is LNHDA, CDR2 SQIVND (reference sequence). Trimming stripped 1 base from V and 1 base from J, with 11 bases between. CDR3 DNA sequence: TGTGCCAGTAGTATAGGGGAGGTACTTTCCTACAATGAGCAGTTCTTC. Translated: CASSIGEVLSYNEQFF.

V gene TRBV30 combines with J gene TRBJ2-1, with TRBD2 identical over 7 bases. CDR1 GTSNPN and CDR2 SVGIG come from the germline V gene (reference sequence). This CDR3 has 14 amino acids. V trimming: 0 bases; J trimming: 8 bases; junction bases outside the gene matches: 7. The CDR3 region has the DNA TGTGCCTGGAGTGTGGGCGGGAGTAGCGATGAGCAGTTCTTC. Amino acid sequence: CAWSVGGSSDEQFF.

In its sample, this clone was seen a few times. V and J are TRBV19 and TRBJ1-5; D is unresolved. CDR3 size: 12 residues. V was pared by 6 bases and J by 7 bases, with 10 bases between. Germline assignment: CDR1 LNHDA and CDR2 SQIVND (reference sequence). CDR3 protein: CASSVSRQPQHF. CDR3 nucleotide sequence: TGTGCCAGTAGCGTATCTAGGCAGCCCCAGCATTTT.

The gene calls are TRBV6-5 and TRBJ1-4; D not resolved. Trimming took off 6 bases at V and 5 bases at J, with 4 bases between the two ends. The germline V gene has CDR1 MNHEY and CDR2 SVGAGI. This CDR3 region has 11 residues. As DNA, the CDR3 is TGTGCCAGCAGACTCAATGAAAAACTGTTTTTT. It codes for CASRLNEKLFF.

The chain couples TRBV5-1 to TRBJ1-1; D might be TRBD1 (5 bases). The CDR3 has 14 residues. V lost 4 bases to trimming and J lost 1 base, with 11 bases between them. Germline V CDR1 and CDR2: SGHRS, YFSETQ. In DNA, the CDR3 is TGCGCCAGCAGCGCCCAGACAGAGAACACTGAAGCTTTCTTT. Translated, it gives CASSAQTENTEAFF.

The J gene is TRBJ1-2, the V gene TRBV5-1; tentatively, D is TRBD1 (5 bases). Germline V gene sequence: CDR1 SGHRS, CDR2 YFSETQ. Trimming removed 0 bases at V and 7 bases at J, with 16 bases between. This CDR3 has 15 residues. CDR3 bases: TGCGCCAGCAGCTTGGCCGCGGCAGGGTCGTTTGGCTACACCTTC. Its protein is CASSLAAAGSFGYTF.

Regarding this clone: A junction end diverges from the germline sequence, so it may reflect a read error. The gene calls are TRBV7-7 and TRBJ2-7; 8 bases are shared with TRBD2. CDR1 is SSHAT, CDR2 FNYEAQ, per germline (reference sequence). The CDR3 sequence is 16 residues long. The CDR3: CASSLAGPFRGYEQYF. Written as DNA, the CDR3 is TGTGCTAGCAGCTTAGCGGGACCCTTTAGGGGGTACGAGCAGTACTTC.

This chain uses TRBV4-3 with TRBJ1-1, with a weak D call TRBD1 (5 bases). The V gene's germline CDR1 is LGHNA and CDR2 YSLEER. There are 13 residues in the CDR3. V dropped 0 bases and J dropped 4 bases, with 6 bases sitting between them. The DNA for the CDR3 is TGCGCCAGCAGCCAAGAGCAGGGCACTGAAGCTTTCTTT. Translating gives CASSQEQGTEAFF.

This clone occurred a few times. The CDR3 DNA reads TGCGCCAGCAGCGAGGACGGCCCCTATGGCTACACCTTC. This encodes CASSEDGPYGYTF. The gene calls are TRBV5-1 and TRBJ1-2; no reliable D call. The CDR3 loop spans 13 amino acids. CDR1 is SGHRS, CDR2 YFSETQ, per germline. V gave up 4 bases and J gave up 4 bases, with 11 bases separating them.

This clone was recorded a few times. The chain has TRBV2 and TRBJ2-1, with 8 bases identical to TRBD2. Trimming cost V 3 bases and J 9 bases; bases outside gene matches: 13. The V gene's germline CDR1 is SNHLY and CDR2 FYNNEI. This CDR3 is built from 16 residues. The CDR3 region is CASSDSGSGSTGEQFF. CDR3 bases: TGTGCCAGCAGTGATTCCGGAAGCGGGAGTACCGGTGAGCAGTTCTTC.

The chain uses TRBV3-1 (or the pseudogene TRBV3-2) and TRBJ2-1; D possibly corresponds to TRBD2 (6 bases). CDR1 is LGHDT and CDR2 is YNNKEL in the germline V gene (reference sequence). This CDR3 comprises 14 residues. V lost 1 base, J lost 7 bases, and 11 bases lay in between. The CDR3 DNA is TGTGCCAGCAGCCAAGGACTAGTTGGGAATGAGCAGTTCTTC. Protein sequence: CASSQGLVGNEQFF.

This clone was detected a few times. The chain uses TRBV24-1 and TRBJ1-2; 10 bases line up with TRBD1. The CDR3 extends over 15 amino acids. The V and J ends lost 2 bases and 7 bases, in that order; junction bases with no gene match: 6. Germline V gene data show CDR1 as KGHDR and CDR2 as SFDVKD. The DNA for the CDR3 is TGTGCCACCAGTGATTCTACCGGGACAGGGGTTGGCTACACCTTC. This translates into CATSDSTGTGVGYTF.

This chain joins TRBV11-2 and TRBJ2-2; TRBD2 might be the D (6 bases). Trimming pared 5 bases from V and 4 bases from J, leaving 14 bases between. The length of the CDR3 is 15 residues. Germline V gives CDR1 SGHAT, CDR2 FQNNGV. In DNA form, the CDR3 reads TGTGCCAGCAGCCCCGGGACTCATCTCACCGGGGAGCTGTTTTTT. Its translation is CASSPGTHLTGELFF.

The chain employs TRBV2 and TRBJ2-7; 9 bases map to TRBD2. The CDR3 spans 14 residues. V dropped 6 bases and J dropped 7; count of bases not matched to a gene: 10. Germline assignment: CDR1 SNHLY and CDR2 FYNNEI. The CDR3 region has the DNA TGTGCCAGCAGGGGGTTTAGCGGGGGTTGGGAGCAGTACTTC. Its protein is CASRGFSGGWEQYF.

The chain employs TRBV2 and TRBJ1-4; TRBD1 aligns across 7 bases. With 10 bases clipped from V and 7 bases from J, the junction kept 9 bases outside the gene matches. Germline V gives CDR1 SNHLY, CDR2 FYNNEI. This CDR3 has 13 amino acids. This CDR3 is CAIHRGSGEKLFF. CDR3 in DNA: TGTGCCATCCACAGGGGCAGCGGTGAAAAACTGTTTTTT.